A single sample gave rise to the 6 T cell receptor beta chains below, sequenced in a study of T cell responses to AZD1222 COVID-19 vaccine. Profiling relied on immunoSEQ multiplex PCR, and the TCRdb table lists in-frame clones only, not all of them. This sample has tens of thousands of clones, with around 90% found just once. The sequencing used peripheral blood, collected on day 0 of AZD1222 vaccination. These receptors were collected from an adult in good health.

This chain links TRBV5-1 with TRBJ1-2; TRBD1 agrees at 7 bases. Trimming took 4 bases from V and 5 from J; bases not matched to a gene: 2. Per germline, CDR1 SGHRS and CDR2 YFSETQ. This CDR3 is built from 12 residues. CDR3 loop: CASSRDRYGYTF. CDR3 sequence (DNA): TGCGCCAGCAGCCGGGACAGATATGGCTACACCTTC.

As concerns this clone: An end of the junction differs from the germline gene, which may be a read error. The chain is built from TRBV7-8 and TRBJ1-2; 7 nucleotides match TRBD1. Germline CDR1 and CDR2: SGHVS and FQNEAQ. The CDR3 extends over 17 amino acids. The CDR3 sequence: CASRLGRGRLGTYGYTF. CDR3 bases: TGTGCCAGCCGCTTGGGCAGGGGGAGACTGGGTACCTATGGCTACACCTTC.

By share of the sample, this clone is medium-sized. The genes are TRBV4-2 and TRBJ2-7; D tentatively reads TRBD1 or TRBD2 (6 bases each). CDR1 is LGHNA and CDR2 is YNFKEQ in the germline V gene. The CDR3 is 16 amino acids. V gave up 0 bases and J gave up 1 base, with 13 bases separating them. CDR3 nucleotide sequence: TGTGCCAGCAGCCAAGACGGGGGCAGACCGTCCTACGAGCAGTACTTC. Its protein product is CASSQDGGRPSYEQYF.

The chain recombines TRBV7-2 with TRBJ2-3, with TRBD2 identical over 11 bases. CDR1 SGHTA and CDR2 FQGNSA come from the germline V gene. The CDR3 loop spans 19 amino acids. Trimming cost V 5 bases and J 5 bases; bases outside gene matches: 18. CDR3 sequence: CASSPTGTSGSLGGDTQYF. In DNA, the CDR3 is TGTGCCAGCAGCCCCACCGGGACTAGCGGATCCCTGGGGGGAGATACGCAGTATTTT.

This clone was seen more than once but under ten times. The V gene is TRBV20-1, the J gene TRBJ2-7, with TRBD2 matching over 7 bases. Germline assignment: CDR1 DFQATT and CDR2 SNEGSKA (reference sequence). The CDR3 contains 16 residues. The V segment lost 3 bases and the J segment 1 base; nucleotides outside the gene matches: 12. CDR3 loop: CSASGPGVAGSYEQYF. The DNA for the CDR3 is TGCAGTGCTAGTGGACCGGGGGTAGCGGGTTCCTACGAGCAGTACTTC.

Here the CDR3 DNA reads TGTGCCAGCAGCTTAGACGTTGGGCATTACAATGAGCAGTTCTTC. Its protein product is CASSLDVGHYNEQFF. The chain employs TRBV7-3 and TRBJ2-1; D uncertain. Per germline, CDR1 SGHTA and CDR2 FQGTGA. The CDR3 has 15 residues. Trimming stripped 2 bases from V and 4 bases from J, with 12 bases between.